Listed here is a single T cell receptor beta chain. This receptor's antigen is unknown. No much larger clone exists at a distance of one base, and base qualities are not known. TCR CDR3 regions were amplified from genomic DNA by multiplex PCR using the deep immunoSEQ assay. Extracted genomic DNA from each cell subset was spread evenly across all wells of several immunoSEQ 96-well plates, with each plate serving as a replicate. For unsorted PBMC, approximately 290 ng genomic DNA, equal to 30,000 or so T cell genomes, was loaded into each replicate PCR. Ten immunoSEQ deep assay plates were used to sequence the unsorted PBMC genomic DNA. Purified libraries were measured with a Qubit 3.0 fluorometer, size-checked on a Bioanalyzer 2100, and measured again with the KAPA Library Quantification kit. A separate single-read 150-cycle Illumina NextSeq 550 flow cell was used to sequence each immunoSEQ 96-well plate. The source study handled its data this way. Because the immunoSEQ output held only junctional sequences and lacked quality scores, the filtering could not match the filtering applied to full-length reads. To assign V/J genes and CDR3, sequences were annotated using PyIR, a Python wrapper for IgBLAST v1.9, with IMGT germline references. Reads with weak V/J assignments (E-value above 1e-6), missing CDR3, stop codons, out-of-frame junctions, or ambiguous translated residues were removed. V3J clonotypes were defined as sequences sharing the same inferred V gene, J gene, and CDR3 amino acid sequence. To compute the percentage overlap between repertoires, the number of shared unique clonotypes was divided by the size of the smaller repertoire. Repertoire richness was assessed with RTK rarefaction, the Chao1 estimator, and Recon v2.1 estimates of unobserved clonotypes. TCRdb provides this immuneACCESS table in a form limited to in-frame rearrangements. Some clones are lacking; in checked studies, under half of them reflect an unresolved V gene, and why the rest are absent is not known. The V and J calls and the clone size are those of that table, but D and trimming were determined from the DNA. The sample profile shows hundreds of thousands of clones; about 76% of them were found once. Of the sample, under 15% is held by the ten largest clones.

The donors were healthy, HIV-negative adults who had no recently reported acute infections or vaccinations. Only Caucasian adults living in Nashville, Tennessee, USA were represented among the donors. For unsorted samples, 75 million to 100 million PBMCs were counted and genomic DNA was extracted with the QIAamp DNA Blood Mini kit. After blood collection by leukapheresis, PBMCs were isolated using Ficoll-Histopaque density gradient centrifugation and then cryopreserved in the vapor phase of liquid nitrogen. The data are from a study of shared clonotypes between healthy human individuals (dated by TCRdb to between 2020 and 2021). In the study overall: The cohort comprised a couple of women and a few men aged 18 to 49 years. To increase sequencing depth and limit assay-specific biases, TCR repertoire library preparation and sequencing were carried out by different laboratories using diverse techniques. Each donor's leukapheresis produced roughly between about 0.9 and 9.5 billion PBMCs. To estimate repertoire size and how much clonotypes are shared between individuals, the study performed deep sequencing of blood TCR repertoires from about five healthy adults. Paper-wide results and their limitations: Based on pairwise subsampling, the degree of clonotype sharing among donors was expected to be affected by sequencing depth. Because the study included only a small number of donors, the genetic and exposure-history diversity represented was limited. Only blood was sampled, and tissue TCR repertoires likely differ from those in blood.

Measured from the cysteine to the phenylalanine, the CDR3 is 13 residues long. The read is trimmed to its CDR3 DNA, 39 bases read in frame from base 1. Trimming leaves V shorter by 6 bases and J shorter by 9 bases, with the junction holding 7 bases beyond the gene matches. The germline V gene specifies MDHEN as CDR1 and SYDVKM as CDR2. This TCR was recovered from a woman aged 40 to 50 in good health. Some clones in this sample may be carry-over from other donors' samples. The chain couples TRBV28 to TRBJ2-4; 8 bases in the middle match TRBD2. Sequencing input: PBMCs. The CDR3 region: CASSNRAGGIQYF. The DNA reads TGTGCCAGCAGCAACAGGGCGGGGGGCATTCAGTACTTC.